This T cell receptor beta chain was documented in a study of blood T cell repertoires in COVID-19. Study details: Samples of COVID-19 (acute and convalescent) were obtained from the United States, Italy and Spain.

Profiling relied on immunoSEQ multiplex PCR, and the TCRdb table lists in-frame clones only, not all of them. Altogether 250,000 to 350,000 clones are present, 80% to 90% being singletons, with the ten largest covering 6.5% to 9.5%. The CDR3 runs 15 residues. Trimming cost V 4 bases and J 2 bases, with 12 bases left between them. CDR1 is KGHSY and CDR2 is FQNENV in the germline V gene. The sequence was obtained from a woman aged 50 to 65 who had recovered from COVID-19. The sequenced sample was peripheral blood. The J gene is TRBJ1-3, the V gene TRBV16; a weak D match, TRBD1 (6 bases). CDR3 amino acids: CASSRSGGPGNTIYF. DNA of the CDR3: TGTGCCAGCAGCCGTTCGGGGGGGCCTGGAAACACCATATATTTT.